This T cell receptor beta chain was captured by sequencing in a study of T cells in Graves' hyperthyroidism and ophthalmopathy. The study, taken as a whole, reports: Most clonotypes that expanded in the thyroid above 0.001 also showed up in blood.

Amplified regions were TCR beta CDR3 sequences from RNA transcripts. The primer set for the first-round RT-PCR of the TCR CDR3 was HTBI. TCRdb reprocessed the multiplex PCR reads with MiXCR, giving one entry per CDR3 protein. The table shows 650,000 to 800,000 distinct CDR3 sequences, with approximately 42% occurring only once. In its sample, this clonotype was seen once. Its antigen is as yet unknown. The CDR3 has 14 residues. With 1 base removed from V and 5 bases from J, the gap between germline ends came to 11 bases. Germline assignment: CDR1 SGHVS and CDR2 FNYEAQ. The chain links TRBV7-6 to TRBJ1-2; maybe TRBD1 (5 bases). The receptor was derived from an adult man with Graves' disease, either hyperthyroidism or ophthalmopathy (not recorded which). Sample: peripheral blood or thyroid tissue (not recorded which). This CDR3 reads CASSLEGKAYGYTF. The CDR3 nucleotides are TGTGCCAGCAGCTTAGAGGGGAAGGCGTATGGCTACACCTTC.